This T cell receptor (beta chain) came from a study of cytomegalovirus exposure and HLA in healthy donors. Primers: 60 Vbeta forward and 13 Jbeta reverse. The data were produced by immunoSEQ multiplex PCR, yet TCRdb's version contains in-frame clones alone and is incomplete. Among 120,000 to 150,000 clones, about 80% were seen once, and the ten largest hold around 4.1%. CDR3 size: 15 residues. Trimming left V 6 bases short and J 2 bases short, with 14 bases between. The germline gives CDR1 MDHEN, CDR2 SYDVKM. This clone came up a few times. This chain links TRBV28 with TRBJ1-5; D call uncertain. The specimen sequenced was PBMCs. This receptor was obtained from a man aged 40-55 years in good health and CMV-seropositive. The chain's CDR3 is CASSPRTGGNQPQHF. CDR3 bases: TGTGCCAGCAGCCCGAGGACCGGGGGCAATCAGCCCCAGCATTTT.